This T cell receptor (beta chain) was profiled in a study of technical replicates of blood from a few donors. Clones were read by immunoSEQ multiplex PCR, and TCRdb kept only the in-frame ones, dropping some. The repertoire consists of about 80,000 clones, with roughly 98% occurring once and the leading ten covering over 0.13%. The CDR3 runs to 14 residues. CDR1 is MNHEY and CDR2 is SVGAGI in the germline V gene. With V trimmed by 6 bases and J by 3 bases, 8 bases remained unmatched. Sequencing was done on a sample of T cells isolated from PBMCs. The rearrangement links TRBV6-5 to TRBJ2-7; TRBD1 matches 7 bases. The sequence came from a human donor in good health. The CDR3 spells CASRDRDRHYEQYF. The DNA for the CDR3 is TGTGCCAGCAGGGACCGGGACAGACACTACGAGCAGTACTTC.